The clone carrying this TCR beta chain was seen at least ten times. This sample stems from a study of regulatory T cells in long-lasting Graves disease. Indicated time point: newly diagnosed GD, antithyroid drugs for less than 3 months. Making the TCR library involved RNA that had been extracted from PBMCs. Both iRepertoire HTBI primers and Arm-PCR of CDR3 regions were used to build the TCR beta libraries. One entry per CDR3 protein results from TCRdb running MiXCR on the multiplex PCR reads. The profile shows about 420,000 distinct CDR3 sequences, around 17% of them singletons. CDR3 size: 14 residues. Trimming stripped 2 bases from V and 4 bases from J, with 11 bases between. Germline V gene lookup returns CDR1 LGHDT and CDR2 YNNKEL (reference sequence). The sample was also reused in another study, on T cells in Graves' hyperthyroidism and ophthalmopathy.

The sample consisted of peripheral blood mononuclear cells (PBMCs), taken at new diagnosis, from a patient treated with antithyroid drugs. The chain is built from TRBV3-1 and TRBJ1-1; D not resolved. The TCR comes from a woman aged 18-35 years with Graves disease. The CDR3 loop reads CASSQNERSTEAFF. DNA for the CDR3: TGTGCCAGCAGCCAAAACGAGAGGAGCACTGAAGCTTTCTTT.